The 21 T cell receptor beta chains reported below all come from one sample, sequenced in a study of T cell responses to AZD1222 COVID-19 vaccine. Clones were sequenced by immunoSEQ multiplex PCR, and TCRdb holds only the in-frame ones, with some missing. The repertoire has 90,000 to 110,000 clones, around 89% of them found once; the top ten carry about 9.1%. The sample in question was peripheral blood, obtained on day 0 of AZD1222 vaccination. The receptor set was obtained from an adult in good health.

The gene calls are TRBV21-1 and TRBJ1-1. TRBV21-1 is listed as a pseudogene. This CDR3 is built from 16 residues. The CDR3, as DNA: TGTGCCAGCAGCTCCCGGGGGGGCAGGGTGAACACTGAAGCTTTCTTT. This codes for CASSSRGGRVNTEAFF.

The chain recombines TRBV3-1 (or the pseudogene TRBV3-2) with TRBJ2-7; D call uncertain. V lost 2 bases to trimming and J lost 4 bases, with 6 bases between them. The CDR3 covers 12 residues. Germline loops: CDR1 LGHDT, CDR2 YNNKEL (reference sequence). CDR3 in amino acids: CASSQKQYEQYF. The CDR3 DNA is TGTGCCAGCAGCCAAAAGCAGTACGAGCAGTACTTC.

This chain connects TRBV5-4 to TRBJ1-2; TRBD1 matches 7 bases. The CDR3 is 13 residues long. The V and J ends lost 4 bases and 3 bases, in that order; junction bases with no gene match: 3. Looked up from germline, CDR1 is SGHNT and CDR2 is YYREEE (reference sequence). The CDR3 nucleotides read TGTGCCAGCAGCCGAGACAGGGACTATGGCTACACCTTC. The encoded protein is CASSRDRDYGYTF.

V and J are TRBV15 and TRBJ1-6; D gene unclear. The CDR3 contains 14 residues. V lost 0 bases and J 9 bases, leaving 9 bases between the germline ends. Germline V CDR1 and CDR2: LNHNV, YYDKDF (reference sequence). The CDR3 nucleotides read TGTGCCACCAGCAGAGATCGCCTGGGTTCACCCCTCCACTTT. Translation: CATSRDRLGSPLHF.

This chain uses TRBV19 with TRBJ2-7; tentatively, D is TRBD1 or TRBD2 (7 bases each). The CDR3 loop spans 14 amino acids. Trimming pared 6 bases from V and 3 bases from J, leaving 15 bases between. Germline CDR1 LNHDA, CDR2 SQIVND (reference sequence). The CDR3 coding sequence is TGTGCCAGTAGCAGGGGGGGGCAGAACTACGAGCAGTACTTC. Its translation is CASSRGGQNYEQYF.

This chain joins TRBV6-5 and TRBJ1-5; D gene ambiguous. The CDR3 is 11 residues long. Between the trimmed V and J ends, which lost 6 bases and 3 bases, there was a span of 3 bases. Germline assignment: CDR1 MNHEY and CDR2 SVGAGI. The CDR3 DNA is TGTGCCAGCAGCTTCAATCAGCCCCAGCATTTT. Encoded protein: CASSFNQPQHF.

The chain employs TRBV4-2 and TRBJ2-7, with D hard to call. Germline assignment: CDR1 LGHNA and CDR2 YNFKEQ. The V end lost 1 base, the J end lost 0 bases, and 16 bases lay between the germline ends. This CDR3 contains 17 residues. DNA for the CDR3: TGTGCCAGCAGCCAAGCCGTAGACTCGGGTAGCTCCTACGAGCAGTACTTC. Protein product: CASSQAVDSGSSYEQYF.

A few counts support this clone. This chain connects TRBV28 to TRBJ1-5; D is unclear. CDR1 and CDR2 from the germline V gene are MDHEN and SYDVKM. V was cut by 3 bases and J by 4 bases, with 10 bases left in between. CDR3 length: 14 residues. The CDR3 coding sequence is TGTGCCAGCAGTTTTAGACACTTTAATCAGCCCCAGCATTTT. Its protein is CASSFRHFNQPQHF. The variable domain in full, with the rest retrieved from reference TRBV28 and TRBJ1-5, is DVKVTQSSRYLVKRTGEKVFLECVQDMDHENMFWYRQDPGLGLRLIYFSYDVKMKEKGDIPEGYSVSREKKERFSLILESASTNQTSMYLCASSFRHFNQPQHFGDGTRLSIL.

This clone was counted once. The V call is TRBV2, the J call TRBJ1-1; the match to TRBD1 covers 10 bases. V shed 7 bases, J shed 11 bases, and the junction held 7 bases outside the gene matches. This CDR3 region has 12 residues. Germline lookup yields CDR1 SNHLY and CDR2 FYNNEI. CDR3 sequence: CASTTGTGEAFF. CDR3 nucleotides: TGTGCCAGCACTACCGGGACAGGGGAGGCTTTCTTT.

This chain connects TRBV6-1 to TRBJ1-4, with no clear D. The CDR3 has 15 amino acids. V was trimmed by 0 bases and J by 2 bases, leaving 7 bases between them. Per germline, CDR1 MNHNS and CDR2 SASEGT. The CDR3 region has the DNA TGTGCCAGCAGTGAAGCTCCTCGTACTAATGAAAAACTGTTTTTT. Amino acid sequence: CASSEAPRTNEKLFF.

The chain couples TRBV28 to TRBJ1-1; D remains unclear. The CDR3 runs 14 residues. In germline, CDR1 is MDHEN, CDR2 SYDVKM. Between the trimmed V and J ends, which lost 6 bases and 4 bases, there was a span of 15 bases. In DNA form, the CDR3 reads TGTGCCAGCAGCCTACGCGGTTTTGGCACTGAAGCTTTCTTT. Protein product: CASSLRGFGTEAFF.

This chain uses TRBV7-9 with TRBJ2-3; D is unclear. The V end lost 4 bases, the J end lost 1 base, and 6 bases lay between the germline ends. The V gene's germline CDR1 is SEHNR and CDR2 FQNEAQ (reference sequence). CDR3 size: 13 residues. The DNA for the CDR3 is TGTGCCAGCAGCTGGGGTGGCACAGATACGCAGTATTTT. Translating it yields CASSWGGTDTQYF.

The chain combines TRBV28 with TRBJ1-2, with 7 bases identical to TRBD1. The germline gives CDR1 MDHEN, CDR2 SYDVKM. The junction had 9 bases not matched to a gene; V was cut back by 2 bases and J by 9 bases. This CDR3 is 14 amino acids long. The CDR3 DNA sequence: TGTGCCAGCAGTTTAGGTACGGGACAGAAATGCTACACCTTC. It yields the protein CASSLGTGQKCYTF.

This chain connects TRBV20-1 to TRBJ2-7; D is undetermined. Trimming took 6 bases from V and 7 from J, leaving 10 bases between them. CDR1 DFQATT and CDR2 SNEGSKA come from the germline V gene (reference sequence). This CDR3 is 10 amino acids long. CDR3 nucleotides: TGCAGTGCGGGCTACGGAGAGCAGTACTTC. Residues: CSAGYGEQYF.

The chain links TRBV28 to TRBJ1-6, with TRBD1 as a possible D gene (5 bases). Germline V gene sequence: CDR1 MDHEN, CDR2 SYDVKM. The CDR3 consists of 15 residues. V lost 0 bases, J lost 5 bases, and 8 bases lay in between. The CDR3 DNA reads TGTGCCAGCAGTTTATGGGGGGAACATAATTCACCCCTCCACTTT. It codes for CASSLWGEHNSPLHF.

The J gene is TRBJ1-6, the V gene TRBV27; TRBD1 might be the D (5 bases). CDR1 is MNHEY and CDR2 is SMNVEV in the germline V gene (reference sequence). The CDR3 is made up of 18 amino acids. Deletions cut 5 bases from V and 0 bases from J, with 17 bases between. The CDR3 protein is CASSPSTGGSSYNSPLHF. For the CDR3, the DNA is TGTGCCAGCAGTCCGTCTACGGGGGGAAGCTCCTATAATTCACCCCTCCACTTT.

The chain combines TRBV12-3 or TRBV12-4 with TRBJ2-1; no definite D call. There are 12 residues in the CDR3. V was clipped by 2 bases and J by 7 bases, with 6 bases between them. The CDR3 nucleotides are TGTGCCAGCAGTTTAAGAAGGAATGAGCAGTTCTTC. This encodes CASSLRRNEQFF.

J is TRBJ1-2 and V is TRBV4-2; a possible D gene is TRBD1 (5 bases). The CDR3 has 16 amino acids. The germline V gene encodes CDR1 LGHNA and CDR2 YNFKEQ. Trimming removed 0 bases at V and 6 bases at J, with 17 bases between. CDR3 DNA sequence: TGTGCCAGCAGCCAAGAGCCATTAAGGGGTCGGAATGGCTACACCTTC. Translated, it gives CASSQEPLRGRNGYTF.

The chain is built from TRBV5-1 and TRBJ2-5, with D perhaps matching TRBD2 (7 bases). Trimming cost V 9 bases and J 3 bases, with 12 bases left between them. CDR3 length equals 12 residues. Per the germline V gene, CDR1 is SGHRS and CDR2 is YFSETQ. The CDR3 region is CATKGGEETQYF. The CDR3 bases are TGCGCCACCAAGGGGGGGGAAGAGACCCAGTACTTC.

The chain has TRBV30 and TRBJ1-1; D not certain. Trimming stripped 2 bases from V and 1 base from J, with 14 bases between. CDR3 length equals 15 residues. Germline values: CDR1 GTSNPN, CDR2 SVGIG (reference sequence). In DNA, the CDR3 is TGTGCCTGGAGTCCTACCGGACCCAGGAACACTGAAGCTTTCTTT. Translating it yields CAWSPTGPRNTEAFF.

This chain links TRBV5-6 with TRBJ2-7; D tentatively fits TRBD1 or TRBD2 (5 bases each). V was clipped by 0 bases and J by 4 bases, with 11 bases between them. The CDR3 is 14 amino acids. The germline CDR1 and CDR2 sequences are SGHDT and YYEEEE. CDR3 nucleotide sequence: TGTGCCAGCAGCTTGGTTCCGGGGCGTTACGAGCAGTACTTC. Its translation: CASSLVPGRYEQYF.